Listed here are 7 T cell receptor beta chains from one sample, sequenced in a study of cytomegalovirus exposure and HLA in healthy donors. Primers: 60 Vbeta forward and 13 Jbeta reverse. Data came from immunoSEQ multiplex PCR; TCRdb stores just in-frame clones and leaves some out. The repertoire consists of 210,000 or so clones, with over 65% occurring once and the leading ten covering 0.63%. Specimen: PBMCs. Source of these receptors: a man aged 18 to 29 in good health and CMV-seronegative.

The V call is TRBV6-5, the J call TRBJ2-5, with a weak D call TRBD2 (5 bases). The CDR3 consists of 15 residues. Germline CDR1 and CDR2: MNHEY and SVGAGI. Trimming removed 4 bases from V and 2 bases from J, with 14 bases in between. CDR3 DNA: TGTGCCAGCAGTTCCTACGGACGGGGACAAGAGACCCAGTACTTC. Its translation: CASSSYGRGQETQYF.

With respect to this clone: At one of its ends the junction is not consistent with the germline gene, which may arise from a read error. The chain carries TRBV7-9 and TRBJ1-2; D gene uncertain. Germline assignment: CDR1 SEHNR and CDR2 FQNEAQ (reference sequence). This CDR3 is 13 amino acids long. CDR3 coding DNA: TGTTCCAGCAGCCGGGAGGGCAGCGATGGCTACACCTTC. It is translated as CSSSREGSDGYTF.

The rearrangement links TRBV5-4 to TRBJ2-7, with D perhaps matching TRBD1 (6 bases). Looked up from germline, CDR1 is SGHNT and CDR2 is YYREEE (reference sequence). V lost 2 bases and J 3 bases, leaving 6 bases between the germline ends. This CDR3 region has 12 residues. The CDR3 is CASSFRGYEQYF. CDR3 DNA: TGTGCCAGCAGCTTCAGGGGCTACGAGCAGTACTTC.

The chain links TRBV28 to TRBJ1-2; D is possibly TRBD1 (5 bases). CDR1 and CDR2 (germline): MDHEN, SYDVKM. The CDR3 sequence is 15 residues long. The V gene lost 1 base and the J gene lost 0 bases, with 9 bases spanning the gap. CDR3 bases: TGTGCCAGCAGTTTATCAGGGCTAGCTAACTATGGCTACACCTTC. It codes for CASSLSGLANYGYTF.

The gene calls are TRBV5-5 and TRBJ2-7; 11 positions agree with TRBD1. The germline V gene has CDR1 SGHKS and CDR2 YYEKEE (reference sequence). Trimming took 5 bases from V and 7 from J; bases not matched to a gene: 8. The CDR3 length is 14 residues. CDR3 DNA: TGTGCCAGCAGTCCGGGACAGGGGGACAGGGAGCAGTACTTC. Amino acids: CASSPGQGDREQYF.

This clone was observed a few times. The rearrangement uses TRBV6-5 and TRBJ2-7; TRBD1 is a possible D gene (5 bases). Trimming shortened V by 0 bases and J by 3 bases, and 12 bases separated the two germline ends. The CDR3 has 15 amino acids. CDR1 and CDR2 from the germline V gene are MNHEY and SVGAGI. The CDR3 region has the DNA TGTGCCAGCAGTTACTCGATAACAGGTGTCTACGAGCAGTACTTC. Translated: CASSYSITGVYEQYF.

This rearrangement joins TRBV10-1 to TRBJ2-7; 9 bases are shared with TRBD2. J was trimmed by 5 bases and V by 2 bases; bases with no gene match: 10. The CDR3 loop spans 16 amino acids. Germline lookup yields CDR1 WNHNN and CDR2 SYGVQD (reference sequence). The chain's CDR3 is CASSERALAGSHEQYF. CDR3 bases: TGCGCCAGCAGTGAGCGAGCCCTAGCGGGATCCCACGAGCAGTACTTC.